A selection of T cell receptor beta chains follows, all from one sample in a study of OX40 agonist ivuxolimab in advanced cancers. TCRdb keeps only in-frame clones here, not all; method: immunoSEQ multiplex PCR. The sample carries some 70,000 clones, roughly 82% recorded once. Sequencing was performed on CD4+ or CD8+ T cells sorted from blood, taken in a trial of the OX40 agonist ivuxolimab. The source of these receptors is an adult with an advanced solid tumor such as melanoma, head and neck, liver or kidney cancer. CDR3s include the opening cysteine and the closing phenylalanine or tryptophan. D genes are given only for firm matches. The size of a clone is reported for some rows only, either as once, few or many, or as a class for expanded clones.

V gene	clone size	D gene	J gene	CDR3 protein	CDR3 DNA
TRBV7-8	NA	TRBD1	TRBJ2-5	CASSLDPRKQGKETQYF	TGTGCCAGCAGCTTAGATCCCAGAAAACAGGGGAAAGAGACCCAGTACTTC
TRBV2	NA	NA	TRBJ2-1	CASSVRGDYYNEQFF	TGTGCCAGCTCCGTGAGGGGCGACTACTACAATGAGCAGTTCTTC
TRBV10-1	NA	TRBD2	TRBJ2-1	CASSEFGLAGKTSSYNEQFF	TGCGCCAGCAGTGAGTTCGGACTAGCGGGGAAAACTAGCTCCTACAATGAGCAGTTCTTC
TRBV6-5	NA	TRBD1	TRBJ1-1	CASRGQGAGNTEAFF	TGTGCCAGCAGGGGTCAGGGGGCGGGGAACACTGAAGCTTTCTTT
TRBV2	NA	TRBD1	TRBJ1-1	CASTSQTGGTEAFF	TGTGCCAGCACTTCCCAGACAGGGGGGACTGAAGCTTTCTTT
TRBV4-2	few	NA	TRBJ1-3	CASSTEGVAGNTIYF	TGTGCCAGCAGCACCGAGGGGGTCGCTGGAAACACCATATATTTT
TRBV20-1	once	TRBD1	TRBJ1-1	CSAWDRFEAFF	TGCAGTGCTTGGGACAGGTTTGAAGCTTTCTTT
TRBV4-3	NA	NA	TRBJ2-5	CASSQGAQGPATQYF	TGCGCCAGCAGCCAAGGCGCCCAGGGCCCCGCGACCCAGTACTTC
TRBV6-6	once	NA	TRBJ2-3	CASSYSGGVADTQYF	TGTGCCAGCAGTTACTCCGGCGGGGTGGCAGATACGCAGTATTTT
TRBV18	NA	NA	TRBJ2-7	CASSLIQGSSYEQYF	TGTGCCAGCTCACTGATACAGGGCTCTTCCTACGAGCAGTACTTC
TRBV5-4	NA	NA	TRBJ1-2	CASSPGDAYGYTF	TGTGCCAGCAGCCCGGGGGACGCCTATGGCTACACCTTC
TRBV6-6	NA	NA	TRBJ2-1	CASSRDYNEQFF	TGTGCCAGCAGTAGGGACTACAATGAGCAGTTCTTC
TRBV7-2	NA	TRBD1	TRBJ1-2	CASSLFGTGPYGYTF	TGTGCCAGCAGCTTATTTGGGACAGGGCCTTATGGCTACACCTTC
TRBV11-1	NA	TRBD1	TRBJ1-2	CASSSGQGEYYGYTF	TGTGCCAGCAGCTCTGGACAGGGCGAGTACTATGGCTACACCTTC
TRBV6-1	NA	NA	TRBJ1-4	CASSELRTSVPEKLFF	TGTGCCAGCAGTGAACTAAGGACGTCGGTCCCCGAAAAACTGTTTTTT
TRBV19	NA	TRBD1	TRBJ1-1	CASSLGQTNTEAFF	TGTGCCAGTAGTCTGGGACAGACGAACACTGAAGCTTTCTTT
TRBV10-2	NA	NA	TRBJ2-7	CASRGGRGGRTYEQYF	TGCGCCAGCAGGGGGGGTAGGGGAGGAAGGACCTACGAGCAGTACTTC
TRBV7-9	NA	TRBD1	TRBJ2-5	CASSPRTGQETQYF	TGTGCCAGCAGCCCTCGGACAGGGCAAGAGACCCAGTACTTC
TRBV27	NA	NA	TRBJ1-1	CASSLLGGTEAFF	TGTGCCAGCAGTTTACTAGGGGGCACTGAAGCTTTCTTT
TRBV2	NA	NA	TRBJ1-1	CAIPARRNTEAFF	TGTGCCATTCCCGCCCGGAGGAACACTGAAGCTTTCTTT
TRBV7-2	many	TRBD1	TRBJ1-2	CASSSGTGHNYGYTF	TGTGCCAGCAGCTCCGGGACAGGGCACAACTATGGCTACACCTTC
TRBV7-7	once	TRBD2	TRBJ2-2	CASSRLAIGTGELFF	TGTGCTAGCAGCCGACTAGCGATCGGGACCGGGGAGCTGTTTTTT
TRBV7-9	NA	NA	TRBJ2-7	CASSFIGYEQYF	TGTGCCAGCAGCTTTATTGGCTACGAGCAGTACTTC
TRBV6-5	NA	NA	TRBJ2-2	CASSYRTNTGELFF	TGTGCCAGCAGTTATCGGACGAACACCGGGGAGCTGTTTTTT
TRBV18	NA	NA	TRBJ2-5	CASSPPRSGEGTQYF	TGTGCCAGCTCACCACCGAGGAGCGGCGAAGGGACCCAGTACTTC
TRBV18	NA	NA	TRBJ2-7	CASSRIEPPPYEQYF	TGTGCCAGCTCCCGGATAGAGCCACCACCCTACGAGCAGTACTTC
TRBV5-1	NA	NA	TRBJ1-5	CASSLDSNQPQHF	TGCGCCAGCAGCTTGGATAGCAATCAGCCCCAGCATTTT